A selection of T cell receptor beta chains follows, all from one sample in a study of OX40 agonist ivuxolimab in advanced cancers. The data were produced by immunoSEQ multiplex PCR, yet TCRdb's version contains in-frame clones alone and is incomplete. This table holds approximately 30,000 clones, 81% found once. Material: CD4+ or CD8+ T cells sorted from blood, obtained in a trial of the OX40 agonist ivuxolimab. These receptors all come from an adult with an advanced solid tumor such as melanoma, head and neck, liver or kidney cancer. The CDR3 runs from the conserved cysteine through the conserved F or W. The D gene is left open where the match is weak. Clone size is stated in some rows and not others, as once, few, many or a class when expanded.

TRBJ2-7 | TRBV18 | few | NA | CASSASSYEQYF | TGTGCCAGCTCAGCCAGCTCCTACGAGCAGTACTTC
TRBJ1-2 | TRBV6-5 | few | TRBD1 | CASSPLDRDHGYTF | TGTGCCAGCAGTCCGTTGGACAGGGACCATGGCTACACCTTC
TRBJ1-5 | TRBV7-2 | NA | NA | CASSFEQRQPQHF | TGTGCCAGCAGCTTCGAACAGCGCCAGCCCCAGCATTTT
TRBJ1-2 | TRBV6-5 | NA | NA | CASSYKGNYGYTF | TGTGCCAGCAGTTACAAGGGCAACTATGGCTACACCTTC
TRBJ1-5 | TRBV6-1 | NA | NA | CASSELRGEQPQHF | TGTGCCAGCAGTGAGCTCAGGGGTGAACAGCCCCAGCATTTT
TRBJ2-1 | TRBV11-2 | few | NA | CASSPTPRNEQFF | TGTGCCAGCAGCCCGACCCCCAGGAATGAGCAGTTCTTC
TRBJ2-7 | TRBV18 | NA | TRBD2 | CASSPSGGNEQYF | TGTGCCAGCTCACCTAGCGGGGGGAACGAGCAGTACTTC
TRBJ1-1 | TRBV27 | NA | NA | CASRLRPVGDTEAFF | TGTGCCAGCAGGTTGAGACCCGTGGGGGACACTGAAGCTTTCTTT
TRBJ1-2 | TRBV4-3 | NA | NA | CASSQEGRVRGVYGYTF | TGCGCCAGCAGCCAAGAGGGACGGGTGCGCGGCGTATATGGCTACACCTTC
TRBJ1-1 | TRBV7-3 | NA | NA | CASSLYGIGDTEAFF | TGTGCCAGCAGCTTATATGGTATAGGGGACACTGAAGCTTTCTTT
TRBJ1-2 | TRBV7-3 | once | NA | CASSPAGWGGYTF | TGTGCCAGCAGCCCCGCAGGCTGGGGGGGCTACACCTTC
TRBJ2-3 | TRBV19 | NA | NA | CASSSPVLGDTQYF | TGTGCCAGTAGTAGCCCCGTCCTCGGAGATACGCAGTATTTT
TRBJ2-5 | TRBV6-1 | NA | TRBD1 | CASSATGTWETQYF | TGTGCCAGCAGTGCGACAGGGACATGGGAGACCCAGTACTTC
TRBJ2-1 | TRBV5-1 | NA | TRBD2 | CASSPGGDNEQFF | TGCGCCAGCAGCCCCGGGGGGGACAATGAGCAGTTCTTC
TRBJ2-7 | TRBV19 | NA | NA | CASSRATDSYEQYF | TGTGCCAGTAGTCGGGCTACAGATTCCTACGAGCAGTACTTC
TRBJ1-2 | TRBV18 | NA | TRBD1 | CANSPETGGGYTF | TGTGCCAACTCACCTGAGACAGGGGGAGGCTACACCTTC
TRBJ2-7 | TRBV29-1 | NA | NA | CSVSDATYEQYF | TGCAGCGTTTCGGACGCCACCTACGAGCAGTACTTC
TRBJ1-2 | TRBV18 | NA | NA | CASSPGGGGYTF | TGTGCCAGCTCACCAGGGGGAGGTGGCTACACCTTC
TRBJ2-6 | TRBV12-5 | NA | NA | CVSGPRSAGQSRANVLTF | TGTGTTAGTGGTCCACGAAGTGCAGGACAAAGTCGGGCCAACGTCCTGACTTTC
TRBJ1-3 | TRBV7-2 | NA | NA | CASSLGQGPGNTIYF | TGTGCCAGCAGCTTAGGCCAGGGACCTGGAAACACCATATATTTT
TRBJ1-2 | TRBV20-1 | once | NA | CSALVFEEYTF | TGCAGTGCTTTAGTATTTGAAGAGTACACCTTC
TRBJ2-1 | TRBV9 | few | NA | CASSVINAGEQFF | TGTGCCAGCAGCGTAATTAACGCTGGCGAGCAGTTCTTC
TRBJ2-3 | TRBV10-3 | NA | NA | CAISGVERAQYF | TGTGCCATCAGTGGGGTGGAGAGGGCGCAGTATTTT
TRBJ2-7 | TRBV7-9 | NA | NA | CASSSRGEGVYEQYF | TGTGCCAGCAGCTCAAGAGGGGAGGGGGTCTACGAGCAGTACTTC
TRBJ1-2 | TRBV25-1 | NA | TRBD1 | CASSDPGTGIYGYTF | TGTGCCAGCAGTGACCCCGGGACAGGGATCTATGGCTACACCTTC
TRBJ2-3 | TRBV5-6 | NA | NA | CASSYYGLSSTDTQYF | TGTGCCAGCAGCTACTACGGTTTGAGCAGCACAGATACGCAGTATTTT
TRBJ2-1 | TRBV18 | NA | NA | CASSPVGLLSYNEQFF | TGTGCCAGCTCACCAGTAGGCCTTCTCTCCTACAATGAGCAGTTCTTC
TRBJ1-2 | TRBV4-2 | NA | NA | CASSQGRSRGYGYTF | TGTGCCAGCAGCCAGGGGCGGTCGCGGGGCTATGGCTACACCTTC
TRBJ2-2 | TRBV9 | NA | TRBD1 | CASSAQGSNTGELFF | TGTGCCAGCAGCGCACAGGGGTCGAACACCGGGGAGCTGTTTTTT
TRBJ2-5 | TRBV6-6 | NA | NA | CASRGQPQETQYF | TGTGCCAGCAGGGGACAACCCCAAGAGACCCAGTACTTC
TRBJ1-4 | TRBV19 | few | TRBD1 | CASSSPGTGKEKLFF | TGTGCCAGTAGCTCACCCGGGACAGGGAAAGAAAAACTGTTTTTT
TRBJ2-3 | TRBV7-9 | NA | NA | CASSLWAGVVTDTQYF | TGTGCCAGCAGCTTATGGGCCGGAGTCGTCACAGATACGCAGTATTTT
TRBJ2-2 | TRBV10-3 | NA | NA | CAIRPGQGYTGELFF | TGTGCCATCCGACCGGGGCAGGGATACACCGGGGAGCTGTTTTTT
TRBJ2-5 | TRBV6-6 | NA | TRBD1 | CASSSGGETQYF | TGTGCCAGCAGTTCAGGGGGAGAGACCCAGTACTTC
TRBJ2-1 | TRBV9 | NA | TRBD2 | CASSVAAGTSGGGEQFF | TGTGCCAGCAGCGTAGCCGCCGGGACTAGCGGGGGGGGTGAGCAGTTCTTC
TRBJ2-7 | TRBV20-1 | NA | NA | CSARAIHEQYF | TGCAGTGCTAGAGCAATCCACGAGCAGTACTTC
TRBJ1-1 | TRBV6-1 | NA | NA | CASSEVFTANTEAFF | TGTGCCAGCAGTGAAGTATTTACAGCAAACACTGAAGCTTTCTTT
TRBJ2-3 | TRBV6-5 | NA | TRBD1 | CASSYNRGNTDTQYF | TGTGCCAGCAGTTACAACAGGGGAAACACAGATACGCAGTATTTT
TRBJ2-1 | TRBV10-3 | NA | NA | CAISDGRTLDEQFF | TGTGCCATCAGTGACGGCCGTACTTTGGACGAGCAGTTCTTC
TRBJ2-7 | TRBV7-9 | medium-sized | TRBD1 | CASSRTGQKTYEQYF | TGTGCCAGCAGCCGTACGGGACAGAAAACCTACGAGCAGTACTTC
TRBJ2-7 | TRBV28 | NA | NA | CASSFIGSYEQYF | TGTGCCAGCAGTTTCATTGGGAGCTACGAGCAGTACTTC
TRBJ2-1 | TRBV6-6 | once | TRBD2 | CASSYAGGTYNEQFF | TGTGCCAGCAGTTACGCCGGGGGGACCTACAATGAGCAGTTCTTC